The 28 T cell receptor beta chains presented below share a single source sample, sequenced in a study of OX40 agonist ivuxolimab in advanced cancers. The repertoire was sequenced with immunoSEQ multiplex PCR; TCRdb's copy has only in-frame clones and lacks some. The table shows about 80,000 clones, with roughly nine tenths occurring only once. The source was CD4+ or CD8+ T cells sorted from blood, collected in a trial of the OX40 agonist ivuxolimab. These receptors all stem from an adult with an advanced solid tumor such as melanoma, head and neck, liver or kidney cancer.

The chain links TRBV28 to TRBJ2-1; 9 bases are shared with TRBD1. CDR3 length: 17 amino acids. The germline CDR1 and CDR2 sequences are MDHEN and SYDVKM. With 6 bases clipped from V and 1 base from J, the junction kept 10 bases outside the gene matches. CDR3 sequence: CASRSVRGQGSYNEQFF. The CDR3 DNA reads TGTGCCAGCAGATCCGTCAGGGGACAGGGATCCTACAATGAGCAGTTCTTC.

The chain uses TRBV5-1 and TRBJ2-7, with D perhaps matching TRBD1 or TRBD2 (5 bases each). This CDR3 contains 13 residues. V lost 4 bases and J lost 5, with 13 bases in between. Germline V CDR1 and CDR2: SGHRS, YFSETQ. CDR3 sequence: CASSPREGNEQYF. The CDR3, as DNA: TGCGCCAGCAGCCCGCGTGAGGGGAACGAGCAGTACTTC.

This sequence joins TRBV11-3 and TRBJ1-3; no reliable D call. The CDR3 contains 16 residues. CDR1 and CDR2 from the germline V gene are SGHNT and YENEEA. The V end was cut by 3 bases, the J end by 0 bases, with 12 bases between. CDR3 in DNA: TGTGCCAGCAGCTTCAGAGTTTTAAGCTCTGGAAACACCATATATTTT. Protein: CASSFRVLSSGNTIYF.

The V and J genes are TRBV6-5 and TRBJ1-2; 9 bases align to TRBD1. Trimming removed 5 bases from V and 4 bases from J; junction bases left unmatched: 5. This CDR3 is built from 14 residues. Germline assignment: CDR1 MNHEY and CDR2 SVGAGI. The CDR3 nucleotides are TGTGCCAGCAGTAACAGGGGGCGCAGCTATGGCTACACCTTC. Translated, it gives CASSNRGRSYGYTF.

The chain joins TRBV5-1 to TRBJ2-6; tentatively, D is TRBD1 or TRBD2 (6 bases each). Germline values: CDR1 SGHRS, CDR2 YFSETQ. The CDR3 extends over 18 amino acids. V lost 5 bases to trimming and J lost 1 base, with 19 bases between them. CDR3 DNA sequence: TGCGCCAGCAGGCCGCCGGGGGACATTTCTTCTGGGGCCAACGTCCTGACTTTC. This translates into CASRPPGDISSGANVLTF.

The rearrangement links TRBV6-5 to TRBJ2-7; D may be TRBD2 (6 bases). Germline assignment: CDR1 MNHEY and CDR2 SVGAGI. Trimming took off 7 bases at V and 5 bases at J, with 21 bases between the two ends. The CDR3 runs to 15 residues. The CDR3 protein is CASTPLSGRQNEQYF. The CDR3 bases are TGTGCCAGCACCCCCCTGTCCGGGAGACAAAACGAGCAGTACTTC.

The gene calls are TRBV23-1 and TRBJ2-7; a weak D match, TRBD1 (6 bases). TRBV23-1 qualifies as an ORF whose function is uncertain. The ends were cut back, 3 bases at V and 3 bases at J, with 9 bases in the middle. This CDR3 region has 13 residues. DNA for the CDR3: TGCGCCAGCAGTCATCCGGACAGCTACGAGCAGTACTTC. Amino acids: CASSHPDSYEQYF.

The rearrangement uses TRBV27 and TRBJ2-1; 10 nucleotides match TRBD2. The CDR3 is 17 residues long. Germline CDR1 is MNHEY and CDR2 is SMNVEV (reference sequence). V shed 2 bases and J 2 bases; nucleotides not matched to a gene: 6. CDR3 bases: TGTGCCAGCAGTTTAACGAGCGGGAGGGCCCCCTACAATGAGCAGTTCTTC. Its translation: CASSLTSGRAPYNEQFF.

J is TRBJ1-6 and V is TRBV7-3; 7 nucleotides agree with TRBD1. The CDR3 contains 14 residues. Germline CDR1 SGHTA, CDR2 FQGTGA. V was pared by 5 bases and J by 4 bases, with 2 bases of the junction left unmatched. This chain's CDR3 is CASSQTGYNSPLHF. CDR3 DNA sequence: TGTGCCAGCAGCCAGACAGGGTATAATTCACCCCTCCACTTT.

This chain joins TRBV15 and TRBJ2-1; D gene uncertain. Trimming shortened V by 8 bases and J by 4 bases, and 12 bases separated the two germline ends. The germline CDR1 and CDR2 sequences are LNHNV and YYDKDF (reference sequence). This CDR3 has 13 residues. CDR3 DNA: TGTGCCACCGGTTCCGGGTCGTACAATGAGCAGTTCTTC. This sequence encodes CATGSGSYNEQFF.

The J gene is TRBJ1-1, the V gene TRBV5-8; a weak D match, TRBD1 (6 bases). Trimming pared 5 bases from V and 1 base from J, leaving 15 bases between. The CDR3 has 15 amino acids. Germline lookup yields CDR1 SGHTS and CDR2 YDEGEE. Written as DNA, the CDR3 is TGTGCCAGCAGTTCTTACAGGGATGGGAACACTGAAGCTTTCTTT. Translated: CASSSYRDGNTEAFF.

The genes are TRBV6-5 and TRBJ2-5; D not certain. The CDR3 loop spans 16 amino acids. CDR1 MNHEY and CDR2 SVGAGI come from the germline V gene. V gave up 2 bases and J gave up 2 bases, with 15 bases separating them. CDR3: CASSYVLSGPQETQYF. CDR3 bases: TGTGCCAGCAGTTACGTGCTATCCGGGCCACAAGAGACCCAGTACTTC.

The chain joins TRBV11-3 to TRBJ2-1, with TRBD2 matching over 8 bases. The germline gives CDR1 SGHNT, CDR2 YENEEA. The CDR3 has 16 amino acids. V lost 4 bases and J lost 10; bases outside the gene matches: 15. The CDR3 spells CASSSVLAGPQSEQFF. The CDR3 DNA is TGTGCCAGCAGCTCTGTGCTAGCGGGCCCACAATCAGAGCAGTTCTTC. Complete variable domain (other parts from reference TRBV11-3 and TRBJ2-1): EAGVVQSPRYKIIEKKQPVAFWCNPISGHNTLYWYLQNLGQGPELLIRYENEEAVDDSQLPKDRFSAERLKGVDSTLKIQPAELGDSAVYLCASSSVLAGPQSEQFFGPGTRLTVL.

The V and J genes are TRBV10-3 and TRBJ2-1, with a tentative D call TRBD1 (6 bases). The germline CDR1 and CDR2 sequences are ENHRY and SYGVKD. Trimming took off 6 bases at V and 6 bases at J, with 18 bases between the two ends. The CDR3 is made up of 15 amino acids. CDR3 coding DNA: TGTGCCATCAGGGAAACAGGGTCGAATCTCAATGAGCAGTTCTTC. Amino acid sequence: CAIRETGSNLNEQFF.

This chain uses TRBV6-1 with TRBJ2-7; weak D call: TRBD2 (5 bases). This CDR3 is built from 12 residues. Germline-derived CDR1 and CDR2 are MNHNS and SASEGT. The V end lost 3 bases, the J end lost 4 bases, and 7 bases lay between the germline ends. The CDR3 DNA sequence: TGTGCCAGCAGTGACAGAGGGTACGAGCAGTACTTC. It translates to CASSDRGYEQYF.

There are a few counts of this clone. This chain links TRBV29-1 with TRBJ1-1; possible D gene TRBD1, 5 bases. The CDR3 consists of 12 residues. Germline-derived CDR1 and CDR2 are SQVTM and ANQGSEA. The germline V and J ends were trimmed by 4 bases and 4 bases, with 10 bases remaining between them. In nucleotides, the CDR3 is TGCAGCGTTGCAGCAGGGTCCACTGAAGCTTTCTTT. Encoded protein: CSVAAGSTEAFF.

This chain connects TRBV18 to TRBJ1-1, with unresolved D. CDR3 size: 17 residues. V was cut by 1 base and J by 0 bases, with 15 bases left in between. Germline CDR1 KGHSH, CDR2 LQKENI. For the CDR3, the DNA is TGTGCCAGCTCACCACTTTACAAAATGCTCATGAACACTGAAGCTTTCTTT. It codes for CASSPLYKMLMNTEAFF.

The chain recombines TRBV19 with TRBJ2-3; D may match TRBD1 or TRBD2 (5 bases each). V dropped 3 bases and J dropped 2 bases, with 18 bases sitting between them. Germline V gene sequence: CDR1 LNHDA, CDR2 SQIVND (reference sequence). The CDR3 runs 17 residues. The CDR3, as DNA: TGTGCCAGTAGTATTGAGGGGCTAGCTGCAAACACAGATACGCAGTATTTT. Its translation is CASSIEGLAANTDTQYF.

This chain uses TRBV15 with TRBJ2-7, with a tentative D call TRBD2 (5 bases). Germline V gene lookup returns CDR1 LNHNV and CDR2 YYDKDF (reference sequence). V gave up 3 bases and J gave up 3 bases, with 15 bases separating them. This CDR3 is 15 amino acids long. In DNA form, the CDR3 reads TGTGCCACCAGCAGGGGGAGCGTCGGAGGCTACGAGCAGTACTTC. This sequence encodes CATSRGSVGGYEQYF.

The rearrangement links TRBV7-2 to TRBJ2-3; D unresolved. The germline CDR1 and CDR2 sequences are SGHTA and FQGNSA. Between the trimmed V and J ends, which lost 4 bases and 6 bases, there was a span of 8 bases. This CDR3 comprises 12 residues. The CDR3 is CASSSGADTQYF. DNA for the CDR3: TGTGCCAGCAGCTCAGGCGCGGATACGCAGTATTTT. Combining the CDR3 with reference TRBV7-2 and TRBJ2-3 gives the whole variable domain GAGVSQSPSNKVTEKGKDVELRCDPISGHTALYWYRQSLGQGLEFLIYFQGNSAPDKSGLPSDRFSAERTGGSVSTLTIQRTQQEDSAVYLCASSSGADTQYFGPGTRLTVL.

This chain joins TRBV5-1 and TRBJ2-5, with 9 bases fitting TRBD2. This CDR3 region has 15 residues. Germline CDR1 SGHRS, CDR2 YFSETQ. The V and J ends lost 4 bases and 3 bases, in that order; junction bases with no gene match: 7. This chain's CDR3 is CASSPLAGPKETQYF. The CDR3 DNA follows: TGCGCCAGCAGCCCCCTAGCGGGACCCAAAGAGACCCAGTACTTC. Based on the CDR3 plus reference TRBV5-1 and TRBJ2-5, the full variable domain is KAGVTQTPRYLIKTRGQQVTLSCSPISGHRSVSWYQQTPGQGLQFLFEYFSETQRNKGNFPGRFSGRQFSNSRSEMNVSTLELGDSALYLCASSPLAGPKETQYFGPGTRLLVL.

The J gene is TRBJ1-4, the V gene TRBV18; 8 bases agree with TRBD1. This CDR3 has 16 amino acids. CDR1 is KGHSH and CDR2 is LQKENI in the germline V gene. With 3 bases clipped from V and 1 base from J, the junction kept 4 bases outside the gene matches. This chain's CDR3 is CASSPDRGQTNEKLFF. The CDR3 nucleotides are TGTGCCAGCTCACCCGACAGGGGACAAACTAATGAAAAACTGTTTTTT.

The chain is built from TRBV6-6 and TRBJ2-3; the D gene is possibly TRBD1 (6 bases). V shed 4 bases and J shed 0 bases, with 14 bases lying between them. Germline values: CDR1 MNHNY, CDR2 SVGAGI (reference sequence). The CDR3 contains 16 residues. The CDR3 DNA follows: TGTGCCAGCAGTTTTCCGTGGACAGATAGCACAGATACGCAGTATTTT. This translates into CASSFPWTDSTDTQYF.

CDR3 in amino acids: CASLFFGGNQPQHF. CDR3 nucleotides: TGTGCCAGCTTGTTCTTTGGTGGCAATCAGCCCCAGCATTTT. The chain uses TRBV6-1 and TRBJ1-5, with D hard to call. The CDR3 spans 14 residues. V was pared by 8 bases and J by 2 bases, with 13 bases between. Germline assignment: CDR1 MNHNS and CDR2 SASEGT.

The chain uses TRBV5-1 and TRBJ2-1; TRBD2 might be the D (6 bases). The CDR3 sequence is 14 residues long. Germline lookup yields CDR1 SGHRS and CDR2 YFSETQ. V lost 5 bases and J 9 bases, leaving 18 bases between the germline ends. The DNA for the CDR3 is TGCGCCAGCAGACCCGGACTAAGCCGGGGTGAGCAGTTCTTC. Protein product: CASRPGLSRGEQFF. The entire variable domain, with the rest obtained from reference TRBV5-1 and TRBJ2-1, is as follows: KAGVTQTPRYLIKTRGQQVTLSCSPISGHRSVSWYQQTPGQGLQFLFEYFSETQRNKGNFPGRFSGRQFSNSRSEMNVSTLELGDSALYLCASRPGLSRGEQFFGPGTRLTVL.

V and J are TRBV2 and TRBJ2-1; possibly TRBD2 for D (5 bases). Germline-derived CDR1 and CDR2 are SNHLY and FYNNEI. Trimming removed 4 bases at V and 9 bases at J, with 13 bases between. The length of the CDR3 is 13 residues. The CDR3 DNA sequence: TGTGCCAGCAGTGTTCCTAGCAAGGTTGAGCAGTTCTTC. This encodes CASSVPSKVEQFF.

This rearrangement joins TRBV27 to TRBJ1-2; no clear D. The V and J ends lost 6 bases and 3 bases respectively, with 17 bases between them. There are 15 residues in the CDR3. Germline V gene sequence: CDR1 MNHEY, CDR2 SMNVEV (reference sequence). CDR3 residues: CASSDVSAGHYGYTF. The CDR3 DNA is TGTGCCAGCAGCGACGTATCGGCAGGCCACTATGGCTACACCTTC.

The gene calls are TRBV6-5 and TRBJ2-7; D is unclear. Germline CDR1 and CDR2: MNHEY and SVGAGI. V lost 8 bases and J lost 3, with 14 bases in between. The CDR3 has 13 amino acids. The CDR3 DNA sequence: TGTGCCAGCTCAGACGGCGCCGACTACGAGCAGTACTTC. It translates to CASSDGADYEQYF.